The clone carrying this T cell receptor (beta chain) has ten or more counts. These data come from a study of T cells in Graves' hyperthyroidism and ophthalmopathy. Regions amplified from RNA transcripts were the TCR beta CDR3 regions. Using the HTBI primer set, a first-round RT-PCR was run on the TCR CDR3. TCRdb fed the multiplex PCR reads into MiXCR, producing one record per CDR3 protein. This table has a few hundred thousand distinct CDR3 sequences, 15% appearing once. In germline, CDR1 is DFQATT, CDR2 SNEGSKA (reference sequence). The CDR3 length is 13 residues. The germline V and J ends were trimmed by 0 bases and 1 base, with 6 bases remaining between them.

Material for sequencing was blood. The chain has TRBV20-1 and TRBJ1-2; D gene unclear. This TCR came from a woman younger than 45 with Graves' hyperthyroidism. The CDR3 region is CSARDPINYGYTF. In DNA, the CDR3 is TGCAGTGCTAGAGATCCGATTAACTATGGCTACACCTTC.